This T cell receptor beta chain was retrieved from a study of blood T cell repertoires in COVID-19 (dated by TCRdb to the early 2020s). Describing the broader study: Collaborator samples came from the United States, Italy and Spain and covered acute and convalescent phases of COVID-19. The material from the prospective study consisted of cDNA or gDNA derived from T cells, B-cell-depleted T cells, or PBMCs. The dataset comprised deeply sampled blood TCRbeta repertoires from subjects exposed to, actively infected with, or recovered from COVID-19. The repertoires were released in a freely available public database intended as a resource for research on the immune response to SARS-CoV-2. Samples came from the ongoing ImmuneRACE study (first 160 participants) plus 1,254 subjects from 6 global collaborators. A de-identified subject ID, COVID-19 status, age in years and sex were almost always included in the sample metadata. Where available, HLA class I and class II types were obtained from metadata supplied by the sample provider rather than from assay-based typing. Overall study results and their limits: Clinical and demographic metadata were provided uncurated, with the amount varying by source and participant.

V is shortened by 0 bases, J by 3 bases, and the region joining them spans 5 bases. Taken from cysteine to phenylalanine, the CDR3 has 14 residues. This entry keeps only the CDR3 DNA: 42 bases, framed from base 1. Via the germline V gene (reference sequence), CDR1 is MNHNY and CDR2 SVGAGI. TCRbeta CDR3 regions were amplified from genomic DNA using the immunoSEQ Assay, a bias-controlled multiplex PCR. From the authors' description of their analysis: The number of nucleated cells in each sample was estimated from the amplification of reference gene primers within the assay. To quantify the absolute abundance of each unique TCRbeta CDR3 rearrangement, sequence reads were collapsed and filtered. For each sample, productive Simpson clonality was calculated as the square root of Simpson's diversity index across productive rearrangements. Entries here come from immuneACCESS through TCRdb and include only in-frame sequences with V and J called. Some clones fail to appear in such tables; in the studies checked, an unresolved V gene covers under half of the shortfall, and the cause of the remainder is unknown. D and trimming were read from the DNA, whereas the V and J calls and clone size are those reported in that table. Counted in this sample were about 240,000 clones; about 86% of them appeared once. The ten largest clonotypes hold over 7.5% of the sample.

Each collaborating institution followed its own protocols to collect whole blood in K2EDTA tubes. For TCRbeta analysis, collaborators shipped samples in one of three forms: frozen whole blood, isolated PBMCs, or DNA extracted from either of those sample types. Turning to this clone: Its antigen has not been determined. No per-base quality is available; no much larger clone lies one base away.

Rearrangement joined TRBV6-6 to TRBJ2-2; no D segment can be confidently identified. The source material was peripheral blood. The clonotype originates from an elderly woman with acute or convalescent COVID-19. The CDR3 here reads CASSYSPYTGELFF. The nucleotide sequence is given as TGTGCCAGCAGTTACTCCCCCTACACCGGGGAGCTGTTTTTT.